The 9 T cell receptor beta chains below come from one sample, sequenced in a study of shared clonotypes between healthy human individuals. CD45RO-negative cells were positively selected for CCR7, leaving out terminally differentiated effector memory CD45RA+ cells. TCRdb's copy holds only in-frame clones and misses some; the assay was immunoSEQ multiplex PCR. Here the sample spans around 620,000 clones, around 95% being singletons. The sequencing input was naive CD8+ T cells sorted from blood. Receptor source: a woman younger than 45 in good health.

The CDR3 spells CAWSQGLGANEQFF. CDR3 DNA: TGTGCCTGGAGCCAGGGACTAGGGGCCAATGAGCAGTTCTTC. The J gene is TRBJ2-1, the V gene TRBV30, with 8 bases identical to TRBD2. The CDR3 has 14 residues. Trimming removed 3 bases from V and 6 bases from J; junction bases left unmatched: 7. In germline, CDR1 is GTSNPN, CDR2 SVGIG (reference sequence).

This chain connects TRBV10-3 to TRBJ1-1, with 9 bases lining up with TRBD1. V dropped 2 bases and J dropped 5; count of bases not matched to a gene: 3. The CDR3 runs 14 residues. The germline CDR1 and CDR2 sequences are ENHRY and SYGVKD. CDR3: CAISEGTGITEAFF. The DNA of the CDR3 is TGTGCCATCAGTGAGGGGACAGGGATAACTGAAGCTTTCTTT.

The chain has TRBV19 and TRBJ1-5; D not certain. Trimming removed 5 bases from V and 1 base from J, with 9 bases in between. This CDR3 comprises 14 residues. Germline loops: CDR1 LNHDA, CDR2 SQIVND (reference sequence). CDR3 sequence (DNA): TGTGCCAGTAGTCCCGGATTCAGCAATCAGCCCCAGCATTTT. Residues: CASSPGFSNQPQHF. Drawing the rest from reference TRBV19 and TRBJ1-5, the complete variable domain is DGGITQSPKYLFRKEGQNVTLSCEQNLNHDAMYWYRQDPGQGLRLIYYSQIVNDFQKGDIAEGYSVSREKKESFPLTVTSAQKNPTAFYLCASSPGFSNQPQHFGDGTRLSIL.

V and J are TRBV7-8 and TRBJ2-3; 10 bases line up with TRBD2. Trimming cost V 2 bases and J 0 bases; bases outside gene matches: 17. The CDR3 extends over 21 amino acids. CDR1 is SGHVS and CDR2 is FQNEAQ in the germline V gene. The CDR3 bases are TGTGCCAGCAGCTTATCCGGGGGGTTAGCGGGAGGTCCCTCTAGCACAGATACGCAGTATTTT. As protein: CASSLSGGLAGGPSSTDTQYF.

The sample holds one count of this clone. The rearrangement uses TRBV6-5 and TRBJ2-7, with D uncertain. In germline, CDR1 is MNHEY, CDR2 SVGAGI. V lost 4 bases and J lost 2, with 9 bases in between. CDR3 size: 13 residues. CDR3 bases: TGTGCCAGCAGTTCCTTAGACACCTACGAGCAGTACTTC. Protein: CASSSLDTYEQYF.

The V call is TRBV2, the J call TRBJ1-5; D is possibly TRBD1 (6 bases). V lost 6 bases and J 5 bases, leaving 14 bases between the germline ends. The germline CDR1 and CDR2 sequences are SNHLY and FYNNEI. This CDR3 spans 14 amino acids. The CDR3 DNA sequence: TGTGCCAGCAGGGGTCCGGGGGCCGATCAGCCCCAGCATTTT. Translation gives CASRGPGADQPQHF.

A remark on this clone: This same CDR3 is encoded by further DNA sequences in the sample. CDR3 in DNA: TGTGCCAGCAGCCTGACCTACGAGCAGTACTTC. Translation gives CASSLTYEQYF. This chain uses TRBV7-2 with TRBJ2-7; no firm D call. Trimming removed 5 bases at V and 2 bases at J, with 4 bases between. The CDR3 totals 11 residues. Germline CDR1 reads SGHTA; CDR2 reads FQGNSA. Variable domain in full (rest from reference TRBV7-2 and TRBJ2-7): GAGVSQSPSNKVTEKGKDVELRCDPISGHTALYWYRQSLGQGLEFLIYFQGNSAPDKSGLPSDRFSAERTGGSVSTLTIQRTQQEDSAVYLCASSLTYEQYFGPGTRLTVT.

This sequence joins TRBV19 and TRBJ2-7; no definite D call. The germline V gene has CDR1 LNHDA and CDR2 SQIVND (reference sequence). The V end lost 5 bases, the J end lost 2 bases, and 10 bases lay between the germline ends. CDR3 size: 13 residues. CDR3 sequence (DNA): TGTGCCAGTAGTTATGGGCTTGCCTACGAGCAGTACTTC. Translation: CASSYGLAYEQYF.

The CDR3 region has the DNA TGTGCCAGCAGCGGGCTCAATGAGCAGTTCTTC. It specifies CASSGLNEQFF. This chain joins TRBV9 and TRBJ2-1; D ambiguous. This CDR3 has 11 residues. V lost 3 bases and J lost 6, with 4 bases in between. The germline V gene encodes CDR1 SGDLS and CDR2 YYNGEE.